Listed below are T cell receptor beta chains from one sample, sequenced in a study of T cells after yellow fever vaccination. TCRdb itself ran the 5' RACE reads through MiXCR, one entry per CDR3 protein. The sample lists 300,000 to 350,000 distinct CDR3 sequences, around 4.3% occurring once. Source: PBMCs, taken 15 days after the yellow fever booster vaccination. These TCRs come from a man aged 18-30 years who received the YFV17D yellow fever vaccine. Both conserved end residues are part of each CDR3.

V gene: TRBV7-2
J gene: TRBJ1-2
CDR3 protein: CASSALGQNYGYTF

V gene: TRBV5-1
J gene: TRBJ2-3
CDR3 protein: CASSISGGAEDTQYF

V gene: TRBV2
J gene: TRBJ2-5
CDR3 protein: CASARGGAAETQYF

V gene: TRBV5-1
J gene: TRBJ1-1
CDR3 protein: CASSIGRGPEAFF

V gene: TRBV27
J gene: TRBJ1-5
CDR3 protein: CASSPLGDGNQPQHF

V gene: TRBV6-1
J gene: TRBJ2-2
CDR3 protein: CASSDRTGAPNTGELFF

V gene: TRBV20-1
J gene: TRBJ1-2
CDR3 protein: CSAGREGSYGYTF

V gene: TRBV20-1
J gene: TRBJ2-1
CDR3 protein: CSAREVSGRYNEQFF

V gene: TRBV12-3/TRBV12-4
J gene: TRBJ2-7
CDR3 protein: CASSSPLQGSYEQYF

V gene: TRBV24-1
J gene: TRBJ2-3
CDR3 protein: CATSDLRGGTTDTQYF

V gene: TRBV29-1
J gene: TRBJ1-3
CDR3 protein: CSVEDHRADSGNTIYF

V gene: TRBV11-2
J gene: TRBJ2-2
CDR3 protein: CASSLNQDGELFF

V gene: TRBV4-3
J gene: TRBJ2-2
CDR3 protein: CASSPWIEATGELFF

V gene: TRBV10-3
J gene: TRBJ2-7
CDR3 protein: CAIRAAEYYEQYF

V gene: TRBV7-8
J gene: TRBJ2-1
CDR3 protein: CASSLELAGGLDEQFF

V gene: TRBV7-2
J gene: TRBJ2-5
CDR3 protein: CASRPRDGWETQYF

V gene: TRBV2
J gene: TRBJ2-5
CDR3 protein: CASSEARVGQEETQYF

V gene: TRBV7-2
J gene: TRBJ2-5
CDR3 protein: CASSGVGETQYF

V gene: TRBV4-3
J gene: TRBJ1-1
CDR3 protein: CASSQDLLLRPFF

V gene: TRBV4-2
J gene: TRBJ1-5
CDR3 protein: CASSQGGRPQHF

V gene: TRBV12-3/TRBV12-4
J gene: TRBJ1-2
CDR3 protein: CASRMEGIRYGYTF

V gene: TRBV11-3
J gene: TRBJ2-2
CDR3 protein: CASSPDRGQGLPGELFF

V gene: TRBV10-3
J gene: TRBJ2-1
CDR3 protein: CAISRTESYNEQFF

V gene: TRBV2
J gene: TRBJ2-1
CDR3 protein: CASRAGLVEQFF

V gene: TRBV29-1
J gene: TRBJ2-1
CDR3 protein: CSVDRLPATNEQFF

V gene: TRBV7-6
J gene: TRBJ2-2
CDR3 protein: CASSFRQGDTGELFF

V gene: TRBV10-3
J gene: TRBJ1-6
CDR3 protein: CAINELGSPLHF

V gene: TRBV7-2
J gene: TRBJ1-1
CDR3 protein: CASSLGAGPLNTEAFF

V gene: TRBV5-1
J gene: TRBJ2-3
CDR3 protein: CASTPRGSGGRTDTQYF

V gene: TRBV5-1
J gene: TRBJ1-4
CDR3 protein: CASSLGTGTEKLFF

V gene: TRBV28
J gene: TRBJ2-2
CDR3 protein: CASSSPPRSTGELFF

V gene: TRBV6-1
J gene: TRBJ2-5
CDR3 protein: CASSEWGNQETQYF

V gene: TRBV3-1
J gene: TRBJ2-3
CDR3 protein: CASSQDLGTTTDTQYF

V gene: TRBV12-3/TRBV12-4
J gene: TRBJ1-1
CDR3 protein: CASRPAGGSRTEAFF

V gene: TRBV5-1
J gene: TRBJ2-5
CDR3 protein: CASSLFGGHQETQYF

V gene: TRBV7-2
J gene: TRBJ1-5
CDR3 protein: CASSRTEDQPQHF

V gene: TRBV15
J gene: TRBJ2-3
CDR3 protein: CATSRGGPRLANSPTDTQYF

V gene: TRBV20-1
J gene: TRBJ2-5
CDR3 protein: CSAEVSSETQYF

V gene: TRBV5-1
J gene: TRBJ2-3
CDR3 protein: CASSSSGTRGDTQYF

V gene: TRBV27
J gene: TRBJ1-5
CDR3 protein: CASSRSGNVINQPQHF

V gene: TRBV7-6
J gene: TRBJ2-2
CDR3 protein: CASRLGLAGGSGELFF

V gene: TRBV20-1
J gene: TRBJ2-7
CDR3 protein: CSATLTGLYEQYF

V gene: TRBV5-1
J gene: TRBJ2-7
CDR3 protein: CASSSSGQPAYEQYF

V gene: TRBV11-2
J gene: TRBJ1-2
CDR3 protein: CASSLDWGAVYGYTF

V gene: TRBV4-1
J gene: TRBJ1-1
CDR3 protein: CASSQGGERNTEAFF

V gene: TRBV4-3
J gene: TRBJ2-5
CDR3 protein: CASSHGDSGASGETQYF

V gene: TRBV27
J gene: TRBJ2-1
CDR3 protein: CASSRLSGGIYEQFF

V gene: TRBV12-3/TRBV12-4
J gene: TRBJ2-1
CDR3 protein: CASQRADEQFF

V gene: TRBV27
J gene: TRBJ2-3
CDR3 protein: CASSLWTGVGTQYF

V gene: TRBV9
J gene: TRBJ2-2
CDR3 protein: CASSVGDPNTGELFF

V gene: TRBV25-1
J gene: TRBJ2-7
CDR3 protein: CASSDSDRTPEQYF

V gene: TRBV5-1
J gene: TRBJ1-6
CDR3 protein: CASSAGTTNSPLHF

V gene: TRBV3-1
J gene: TRBJ2-4
CDR3 protein: CASSQEWSLSKNIQYF

V gene: TRBV6-5
J gene: TRBJ2-6
CDR3 protein: CASSGGWDSSGANVLTF

V gene: TRBV6-1
J gene: TRBJ2-2
CDR3 protein: CASSGPTRPNTGELFF

V gene: TRBV5-1
J gene: TRBJ1-2
CDR3 protein: CASSTQGGGYGYTF

V gene: TRBV7-8
J gene: TRBJ2-5
CDR3 protein: CASSSAGGPKETQYF

V gene: TRBV2
J gene: TRBJ2-1
CDR3 protein: CASRPDISSSYNEQFF

V gene: TRBV5-1
J gene: TRBJ2-7
CDR3 protein: CASSQGTGVSYEQYF